What follows describes a single TCR beta chain. Given a much more abundant clone one base away, this may be a read error. Per the germline V gene, CDR1 is SGHDT and CDR2 is YYEEEE. The CDR3 extends over 15 amino acids. Template material for amplifying TCR beta CDR3 regions consisted of RNA transcripts. TCR CDR3 regions were first amplified by RT-PCR with HTBI primers. One entry per CDR3 protein results from TCRdb running MiXCR on the multiplex PCR reads. The sample records around 700,000 distinct CDR3 sequences, roughly a third being singletons. The data belong to a study of T cells in Graves' hyperthyroidism and ophthalmopathy.

The TCR comes from a middle-aged woman with Graves' hyperthyroidism. The sample was blood. The chain combines TRBV5-6 with TRBJ1-5; TRBD1 matches 12 bases. Written as DNA, the CDR3 is TGTACCAGCAGCTTAGGGACAGGGGGCGCGCAGCCCCAGCATTTT. This sequence encodes CTSSLGTGGAQPQHF.